The T cell receptor beta chain under discussion was sequenced for a study of regulatory T cells in long-lasting Graves disease. The CDR3 is 13 residues long. J gave up 1 base and V 4 bases, and 1 base lay outside the gene matches. Germline V gives CDR1 LNHDA, CDR2 SQIVND (reference sequence). In building TCR beta libraries, iRepertoire HTBI primers were used together with Arm-PCR of CDR3 regions. TCRdb independently ran MiXCR on the multiplex PCR reads; one entry per CDR3 protein. Here the sample spans about 560,000 distinct CDR3 sequences, more than 15% being singletons. Sample time point: newly diagnosed GD, antithyroid drugs for less than 3 months. Researchers made the TCR library from RNA that was extracted from PBMCs. This sample was also put to use in a study of T cells in Graves' hyperthyroidism and ophthalmopathy.

The chain joins TRBV19 to TRBJ2-7; 7 nucleotides line up with TRBD2. Sequenced here: peripheral blood mononuclear cells (PBMCs), sampled at new diagnosis, from a patient treated with antithyroid drugs. This sequence originates from a young man with Graves disease. CDR3 DNA: TGTGCCAGTAGTAGCGGGAGATCCTACGAGCAGTACTTC. Translating gives CASSSGRSYEQYF.